This TCR beta chain was sequenced during a study of T-cell memory formation after mild COVID-19. The length of the CDR3 is 15 residues. The V and J ends lost 6 bases and 11 bases respectively, with 20 bases between them. The V gene's germline CDR1 is LGHDT and CDR2 YNNKEL (reference sequence). TCRdb recomputed calls from the 5' RACE reads with MiXCR, one row per CDR3 protein. The sample includes about 280,000 distinct CDR3 sequences, around 8% seen only once; the top ten take around a fifth. In this sample, this clonotype turned up a few times. Sample: PBMCs or a T cell subset sorted from them (not recorded which). This rearrangement joins TRBV3-1 to TRBJ1-6, with D perhaps TRBD1 (5 bases). The sequence was collected from a man between 18 and 29 years old who had mild COVID-19 (a few samples of this study predate the infection). Cell type and time point are not known. CDR3 loop: CASSLRGRVPPPLHF. As DNA, the CDR3 is TGTGCCAGCAGTCTACGGGGCAGGGTTCCGCCACCCCTCCACTTT.